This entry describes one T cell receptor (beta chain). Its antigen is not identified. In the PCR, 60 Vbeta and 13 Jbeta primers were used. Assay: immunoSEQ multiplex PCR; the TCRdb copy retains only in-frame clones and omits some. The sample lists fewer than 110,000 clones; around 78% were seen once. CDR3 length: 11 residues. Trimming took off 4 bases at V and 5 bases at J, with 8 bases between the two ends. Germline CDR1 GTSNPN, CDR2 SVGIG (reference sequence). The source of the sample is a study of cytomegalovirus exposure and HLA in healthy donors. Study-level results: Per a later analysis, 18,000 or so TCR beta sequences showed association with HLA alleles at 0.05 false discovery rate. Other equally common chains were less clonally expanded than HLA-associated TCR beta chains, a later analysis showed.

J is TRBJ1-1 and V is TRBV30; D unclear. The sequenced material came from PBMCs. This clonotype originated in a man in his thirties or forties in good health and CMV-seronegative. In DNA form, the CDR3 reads TGTGCCTGGAATTACGGGACTGAAGCTTTCTTT. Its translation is CAWNYGTEAFF.